This T cell receptor beta chain stems from a study of beta chain features in type 1 diabetes. This clone was seen at least ten times. Its antigen is undetermined. Post-sort purity exceeded 98% for all sorted populations. General study points: TCRB repertoires of naive, central memory and Treg cells appeared more similar among patients than among healthy donors. Moderately but significantly shorter TCRB CDR3s were found in Type 1 diabetes patients in all four CD4+ subsets.

V shed 8 bases, J shed 3 bases, and the junction held 1 base outside the gene matches. CDR3 size: 12 residues. The germline gives CDR1 SNHLY, CDR2 FYNNEI. Investigators reverse transcribed all isolated RNA, so they sequenced expressed TCRB transcripts. TCRdb's table, derived via immunoSEQ multiplex PCR, lists solely in-frame clones and lacks some. The table shows roughly 700,000 clones, with roughly 13% occurring only once. The source material was naive CD4+ T cells from blood. The chain has TRBV2 and TRBJ2-4, with 7 bases fitting TRBD1. The receptor comes from a man younger than 30 with type 1 diabetes. CDR3 protein: CASRDSKNIQYF. The CDR3 nucleotides are TGTGCCAGCCGGGACAGCAAAAACATTCAGTACTTC.